The rows below give T cell receptor beta chains drawn from one sample of a study of graft-versus-host responses after intestinal transplantation. For these TCRs, the target antigens are not known. Assay: immunoSEQ multiplex PCR; the TCRdb copy retains only in-frame clones and omits some. The table has tens of thousands of clones, 88% seen once. The material was unstimulated CD4+ T cells sorted from spleen or lymph node cells, obtained before transplant. These receptor sequences come from a human donor who was the organ donor for an intestinal transplant. The CDR3 runs from the conserved cysteine through the conserved F or W. A D gene is named only where the DNA matches it firmly. Where a row states a size, it is once, few, many or the class of an expanded clone; other rows omit it.

>.|.|TRBJ1-5|TRBV10-3
TGTGCCATGTGTGAACGTGGCTGTAGCAATCAGCCCCAGCATTTT
CAMCERGCSNQPQHF
>.|.|TRBJ2-1|TRBV18
TGTGCCAGCTCGCCCGTCCGGAGTTCCTACAATGAGCAGTTCTTC
CASSPVRSSYNEQFF
>TRBD1|.|TRBJ2-5|TRBV5-5
TGTGCCAGCAGCTCCCGGTCCCGACAGGGGGCCTGGGAGACCCAGTACTTC
CASSSRSRQGAWETQYF
>.|.|TRBJ1-1|TRBV29-1
TGCAGCGTTGTCCCCGGGTTGGAAGCTTTCTTT
CSVVPGLEAFF
>TRBD1|.|TRBJ1-1|TRBV7-9
TGTGCCAGCAGCTTGGGGACAGTGAACACTGAAGCTTTCTTT
CASSLGTVNTEAFF
>.|.|TRBJ2-7|TRBV25-1
TGTGCCAGCAGTTCTCGGGTCTTCGTCGGCGAGCAGTACTTC
CASSSRVFVGEQYF
>.|.|TRBJ2-7|TRBV28
TGTGTTGGACACTTCTACGAGCAGTACTTC
CVGHFYEQYF
>.|.|TRBJ2-2|TRBV9
TGTGCCAGCAGCGCAAGACAGCGCCACACCGGGGAGCTGTTTTTT
CASSARQRHTGELFF
>TRBD2|.|TRBJ2-1|TRBV9
TGTGCCAGCAGCTATGCGGGACTAGCGGGAGATGAGCAGTTCTTC
CASSYAGLAGDEQFF
>.|.|TRBJ2-1|TRBV5-4
TGTGCCAGCAGCTTGGCTTCAGCTAGATCCTACAATGAGCAGTTCTTC
CASSLASARSYNEQFF
>.|once|TRBJ2-7|TRBV30
TGTGCCGTTTTGAGAGGGACGGGGGCCTACGAGCAGTACTTC
CAVLRGTGAYEQYF
>.|.|TRBJ2-7|TRBV20-1
TGCAGTGTAGGGGGGGGGTACGAGCAGTACTTC
CSVGGGYEQYF
>.|.|TRBJ1-4|TRBV5-8
TGTGCCAGCAGCTTCGCAGGGCTGAATGAAAAACTGTTTTTT
CASSFAGLNEKLFF
>.|.|TRBJ2-7|TRBV7-2
TGTGCCAGCAGCCCCAGGGGTTGGGAATACGAGCAGTACTTC
CASSPRGWEYEQYF
>.|.|TRBJ1-6|TRBV18
TGTGCCAGCTCCCTCCCCCAGACATATAATTCACCCCTCCACTTT
CASSLPQTYNSPLHF
>.|.|TRBJ2-7|TRBV11-3
TGTGCCAGCAGCCCGAGTGGGGACACCTTTACCTACGAGCAGTACTTC
CASSPSGDTFTYEQYF
>.|.|TRBJ1-1|TRBV18
TGTGCCAGCTCACTTATTCCGGGAGAAGCTTTCTTT
CASSLIPGEAFF
>TRBD1|.|TRBJ2-3|TRBV5-6
TGTGCCAGCAGCATCCCTTCCGGGACAGGCCATGAGTTTACGCAGTATTTT
CASSIPSGTGHEFTQYF
>.|.|TRBJ1-4|TRBV6-1
TGTGCCAGCAGTGAAGATGGAGGTGAAAAACTGTTTTTT
CASSEDGGEKLFF
>.|.|TRBJ1-3|TRBV28
TGTGCCAGCAGTTCCCTCGGGATCAGCTCTGGAAACACCATATATTTT
CASSSLGISSGNTIYF
>TRBD1|.|TRBJ1-5|TRBV18
TGTGCCAGCTCACCAACAGGGGGTCTTCAGCCCCAGCATTTT
CASSPTGGLQPQHF
>TRBD1|.|TRBJ1-1|TRBV28
TGTGCCAGCAGTTTAGCCCCTCGACAGGGGGAAGCTTTCTTT
CASSLAPRQGEAFF
>.|.|TRBJ2-7|TRBV19
TGTGCCAGTAGTGTGGGGATAGCTCCGAAAACAGCGGACTCCTACGAGCAGTACTTC
CASSVGIAPKTADSYEQYF
>TRBD2|few|TRBJ2-5|TRBV25-1
TGTGCCAGCAGTCCGACTAGCGGGGGCCGGACCCAGTACTTC
CASSPTSGGRTQYF
>TRBD2|.|TRBJ2-7|TRBV15
TGTGCCACCAGCAGACAGACAGGTCCGTTAGCGGGAGTCTCCTACGAGCAGTACTTC
CATSRQTGPLAGVSYEQYF